Sequencing of this T cell receptor beta chain was carried out in a study of T-cell reconstitution after alpha-beta-depleted transplantation in children. Overall study findings and caveats: A year post-transplant, T-cell counts and diversity derived mostly from newly produced T cells.

Library preparation (for TCRbeta) was performed with unique molecular identifiers. TCRdb itself ran the PCR reads through MiXCR, one entry per CDR3 protein. This sample has fewer than 750,000 distinct CDR3 sequences; 25% to 30% occur once, and the top ten carry under 45%. On this clonotype: The antigen is unknown.

The V and J ends lost 6 bases and 3 bases respectively, with 20 bases between them. The CDR3 is made up of 16 amino acids. The rearrangement uses TRBV12-3 or TRBV12-4 and TRBJ2-5; D is possibly TRBD1 (6 bases). Sequencing used PBMCs, obtained before TCRalphabeta/CD19-depleted stem cell transplant. The source is a boy in the first two years of life with Wiskott-Aldrich syndrome, due to receive a stem cell transplant. The CDR3 here is CASSPASGTPKETQYF. CDR3 coding DNA: TGTGCCAGCAGCCCAGCCTCCGGGACACCGAAAGAGACCCAGTACTTC.